This entry lists 30 T cell receptor beta chains sequenced from one sample in a study of CD8 T cells in ankylosing spondylitis. Their target antigens are unknown. TCRdb independently ran MiXCR on the 5' RACE reads; one entry per CDR3 protein. Here the sample spans 700,000 to 850,000 distinct CDR3 sequences, roughly 10% being singletons. Study-wide findings and caveats: Characteristic, it appeared, of ankylosing spondylitis blood was a TCR beta motif of several highly homologous variants.

The sample taken for sequencing was blood, either unsorted or a sorted T cell fraction (not recorded which). The receptors derive from a male donor with ankylosing spondylitis.

The chain carries TRBV15 and TRBJ1-1, with 7 nucleotides matching TRBD1. Germline trimming cut 0 bases from V and 7 bases from J; bases unmatched to any gene: 8. The CDR3 extends over 15 amino acids. Germline lookup yields CDR1 LNHNV and CDR2 YYDKDF (reference sequence). CDR3 in DNA: TGTGCCACCAGCAGAGATAGGACAGGAGAAGGTGAAGCTTTCTTT. Protein sequence: CATSRDRTGEGEAFF.

J is TRBJ1-1 and V is TRBV6-2 or TRBV6-3, with D unresolved. CDR3 length equals 13 residues. The germline V and J ends were trimmed by 7 bases and 1 base, with 10 bases remaining between them. Germline CDR1 MNHEY, CDR2 SVGEGT. The CDR3 DNA is TGTGCCAGCATGGACCAGTCGAACACTGAAGCTTTCTTT. It codes for CASMDQSNTEAFF.

This clonotype has a handful of counts. The rearrangement links TRBV29-1 to TRBJ2-5; 11 bases agree with TRBD2. The V and J ends lost 5 bases and 3 bases, in that order; junction bases with no gene match: 2. Germline V gene sequence: CDR1 SQVTM, CDR2 ANQGSEA. The CDR3 extends over 13 amino acids. The CDR3 region is CSVFSGGEETQYF. CDR3 coding DNA: TGCAGCGTTTTTAGCGGGGGGGAAGAGACCCAGTACTTC.

There are many counts of this clonotype. The rearrangement uses TRBV5-1 and TRBJ1-2, with 7 bases aligning to TRBD1. V lost 6 bases, J lost 4 bases, and 9 bases stayed unmatched. The CDR3 length is 14 residues. Per the germline V gene, CDR1 is SGHRS and CDR2 is YFSETQ. The DNA for the CDR3 is TGCGCCAGCAAGCCGTCGGGACAGATCTATGGCTACACCTTC. The encoded protein is CASKPSGQIYGYTF.

This clonotype was seen ten or more times. The rearrangement uses TRBV5-1 and TRBJ1-2; 7 bases match TRBD1. V shed 4 bases and J 0 bases; nucleotides not matched to a gene: 6. In germline, CDR1 is SGHRS, CDR2 YFSETQ. This CDR3 contains 15 residues. The CDR3 is CASSQRTGSNYGYTF. CDR3 nucleotide sequence: TGCGCCAGCAGCCAAAGGACAGGATCTAACTATGGCTACACCTTC.

The V gene is TRBV27, the J gene TRBJ1-3; the D gene is possibly TRBD1 (5 bases). The CDR3 consists of 14 residues. V lost 8 bases and J lost 0, with 11 bases in between. The germline gives CDR1 MNHEY, CDR2 SMNVEV (reference sequence). CDR3 coding DNA: TGTGCCAGCCGTGACAGCCTCTCTGGAAACACCATATATTTT. As protein: CASRDSLSGNTIYF.

This clonotype has at least ten counts. The rearrangement joins TRBV12-3 or TRBV12-4 to TRBJ1-5; D is undetermined. Trimming left V 5 bases short and J 5 bases short, with 10 bases between. The CDR3 runs to 13 residues. CDR3 nucleotides: TGTGCCAGCAGTACCCGATGGGATCAGCCCCAGCATTTT. This encodes CASSTRWDQPQHF.

The table lists this clonotype with a few counts. This sequence joins TRBV5-8 and TRBJ2-4; D is undetermined. The CDR3 contains 12 residues. V shed 4 bases and J shed 9 bases, with 11 bases lying between them. Per germline, CDR1 SGHTS and CDR2 YDEGEE. CDR3 amino acids: CASSPGHGIQYF. The CDR3 coding sequence is TGTGCCAGCAGCCCGGGTCATGGCATTCAGTACTTC.

The chain is built from TRBV20-1 and TRBJ2-3, with D perhaps TRBD2 (6 bases). There are 14 residues in the CDR3. The germline gives CDR1 DFQATT, CDR2 SNEGSKA (reference sequence). V dropped 3 bases and J dropped 4 bases, with 14 bases sitting between them. CDR3 loop: CSARLRGGADTQYF. Here the CDR3 DNA reads TGCAGTGCTAGGTTGCGGGGTGGAGCAGATACGCAGTATTTT.

This clonotype was recorded at least ten times. The rearrangement uses TRBV20-1 and TRBJ2-3; 13 bases match TRBD2. The V gene end was trimmed by 6 bases and the J gene end by 2 bases; junction bases not matched to a gene: 8. The CDR3 loop spans 16 amino acids. Germline V gene lookup returns CDR1 DFQATT and CDR2 SNEGSKA (reference sequence). The CDR3 region has the DNA TGCAGTGCCCCATGGGGGACTAGCGGGATCACAGATACGCAGTATTTT. Its translation is CSAPWGTSGITDTQYF.

The chain carries TRBV10-3 and TRBJ2-2; D ambiguous. V dropped 6 bases and J dropped 1 base, with 12 bases sitting between them. Germline-derived CDR1 and CDR2 are ENHRY and SYGVKD. CDR3 length: 15 residues. The CDR3 coding sequence is TGTGCCATCAGCATAGCTCTGAGGAACACCGGGGAGCTGTTTTTT. Translation gives CAISIALRNTGELFF.

This clonotype was counted many times. The chain couples TRBV20-1 to TRBJ2-3, with D possibly TRBD2 on 6 matching bases. Germline-derived CDR1 and CDR2 are DFQATT and SNEGSKA (reference sequence). The CDR3 consists of 13 residues. The V end lost 6 bases, the J end lost 0 bases, and 10 bases lay between the germline ends. The CDR3 protein is CSAGGLSTDTQYF. Written as DNA, the CDR3 is TGCAGTGCGGGGGGACTTAGCACAGATACGCAGTATTTT.

This clonotype was counted only a few times. The chain uses TRBV20-1 and TRBJ2-7, with D possibly being TRBD1 or TRBD2 (5 bases each). V lost 1 base to trimming and J lost 4 bases, with 8 bases between them. In germline, CDR1 is DFQATT, CDR2 SNEGSKA (reference sequence). This CDR3 has 12 residues. Written as DNA, the CDR3 is TGCAGTGCTAGAGTGGGGGATTACGAGCAGTACTTC. Amino acids: CSARVGDYEQYF.

This sequence joins TRBV10-3 and TRBJ1-1; the D is unclear. The germline CDR1 and CDR2 sequences are ENHRY and SYGVKD. V lost 4 bases and J lost 1, with 7 bases in between. The CDR3 covers 13 residues. This CDR3 is CAISVQPNTEAFF. The CDR3 region has the DNA TGTGCCATCAGTGTCCAGCCGAACACTGAAGCTTTCTTT.

The V and J genes are TRBV29-1 and TRBJ2-7; possibly TRBD2 for D (5 bases). V was cut by 7 bases and J by 3 bases, with 19 bases left in between. This CDR3 has 14 residues. CDR1 is SQVTM, CDR2 ANQGSEA, per germline. CDR3 nucleotide sequence: TGCAGCGCCCGAGGGATGACACTTCACTACGAGCAGTACTTC. This codes for CSARGMTLHYEQYF.

This clonotype appeared many times. J is TRBJ1-6 and V is TRBV29-1; TRBD1 matches 8 bases. Per the germline V gene, CDR1 is SQVTM and CDR2 is ANQGSEA. With V trimmed by 4 bases and J by 7 bases, 0 bases remained unmatched. CDR3 size: 12 residues. The chain's CDR3 is CSVGTGNSPLHF. The CDR3 DNA reads as TGCAGCGTTGGGACAGGGAATTCACCCCTCCACTTT.

The V gene is TRBV9, the J gene TRBJ2-2; D unresolved. The CDR3 is 18 amino acids. V lost 1 base and J 0 bases, leaving 16 bases between the germline ends. Germline V gives CDR1 SGDLS, CDR2 YYNGEE. The CDR3 loop is CASSVRMGFSANTGELFF. The CDR3 DNA sequence: TGTGCCAGCAGCGTACGGATGGGGTTTTCCGCGAACACCGGGGAGCTGTTTTTT.

This clonotype has a handful of counts. The J gene is TRBJ2-5, the V gene TRBV25-1, with TRBD1 matching over 7 bases. The CDR3 loop spans 15 amino acids. Germline-derived CDR1 and CDR2 are MGHDK and SYGVNS. V shed 7 bases, J shed 1 base, and the junction held 9 bases outside the gene matches. In DNA, the CDR3 is TGTGCCAGCACGCCCGCCGGGACAGTCCAAGAGACCCAGTACTTC. It specifies CASTPAGTVQETQYF.

Only a few counts were recorded for this clonotype. V and J are TRBV20-1 and TRBJ1-1; 7 positions match TRBD1. The germline gives CDR1 DFQATT, CDR2 SNEGSKA (reference sequence). The CDR3 has 13 residues. V lost 6 bases to trimming and J lost 3 bases; unmatched junction nucleotides: 7. In nucleotides, the CDR3 is TGCAGTGCGACCCGGGACAGCCACACTGAAGCTTTCTTT. Protein: CSATRDSHTEAFF.

The chain carries TRBV25-1 and TRBJ2-1; D might be TRBD2 (6 bases). The CDR3 runs 13 residues. In germline, CDR1 is MGHDK, CDR2 SYGVNS. Trimming removed 3 bases at V and 7 bases at J, with 10 bases between. CDR3 amino acids: CASSERGSNEQFF. DNA for the CDR3: TGTGCCAGCAGTGAGCGGGGATCAAATGAGCAGTTCTTC.

This clonotype was detected only a few times. The J gene is TRBJ1-1, the V gene TRBV7-2, with 7 bases that match TRBD1. J lost 3 bases, V lost 5 bases, and 6 bases had no gene match. The germline gives CDR1 SGHTA, CDR2 FQGNSA. The CDR3 contains 14 residues. CDR3 loop: CASSPAGGDTEAFF. The CDR3 DNA reads as TGTGCCAGCAGCCCAGCAGGGGGGGACACTGAAGCTTTCTTT.

The sample holds a few counts of this clonotype. The genes are TRBV12-3 or TRBV12-4 and TRBJ1-5; D might be TRBD1 (5 bases). Trimming shortened V by 10 bases and J by 2 bases, and 15 bases separated the two germline ends. CDR3 length equals 14 residues. CDR3 coding DNA: TGTGCCACCGTCCCGGGGGTAGGCAATCAGCCCCAGCATTTT. Translation: CATVPGVGNQPQHF.

About this clonotype: The junction differs from germline at one of its ends, possibly a read error. The chain has TRBV7-6 and TRBJ1-1; D gene unclear. The germline V gene encodes CDR1 SGHVS and CDR2 FNYEAQ. This CDR3 has 15 amino acids. The CDR3 DNA sequence: TGTGCCAGCAGCTTAGCGAGAGGGATGAACGCTGAAGCTTTCTTT. Its translation: CASSLARGMNAEAFF. Variable domain in full (rest from reference TRBV7-6 and TRBJ1-1): GAGVSQSPRYKVTKRGQDVALRCDPISGHVSLYWYRQALGQGPEFLTYFNYEAQQDKSGLPNDRFSAERPEGSISTLTIQRTEQRDSAMYRCASSLARGMNAEAFFGQGTRLTVV.

This clonotype was found a few times. The rearrangement uses TRBV5-5 and TRBJ2-5, with D possibly being TRBD1 (6 bases). This CDR3 contains 14 residues. V lost 3 bases and J lost 2, with 11 bases in between. Germline CDR1 is SGHKS and CDR2 is YYEKEE (reference sequence). For the CDR3, the DNA is TGTGCCAGCAGCTCTCGGACAGAGCAAGAGACCCAGTACTTC. Translating gives CASSSRTEQETQYF.

In this sample, this clonotype turned up a few times. The chain combines TRBV20-1 with TRBJ2-5, with D maybe TRBD1 (5 bases). There are 14 residues in the CDR3. V gave up 6 bases and J gave up 2 bases, with 16 bases separating them. CDR1 DFQATT and CDR2 SNEGSKA come from the germline V gene (reference sequence). The CDR3 DNA sequence: TGCAGTGCACAGGACGGCCTTTTGCAAGAGACCCAGTACTTC. This codes for CSAQDGLLQETQYF.

This clonotype showed up just a few times. The chain couples TRBV6-5 to TRBJ1-1; 7 bases agree with TRBD1. The CDR3 covers 13 residues. Trimming at V came to 1 base and at J to 7 bases, leaving 3 bases not matched to a gene. Germline CDR1 and CDR2: MNHEY and SVGAGI. Written as DNA, the CDR3 is TGTGCCAGCAGTTACTTCAGGGGGAGTGAAGCTTTCTTT. Translating it yields CASSYFRGSEAFF.

The rearrangement links TRBV5-1 to TRBJ2-5; TRBD2 agrees at 7 bases. V trimming: 2 bases; J trimming: 0 bases; junction bases outside the gene matches: 4. The germline CDR1 and CDR2 sequences are SGHRS and YFSETQ. The CDR3 is 15 residues long. Written as DNA, the CDR3 is TGCGCCAGCAGCTTATCCGGGACTAACCAAGAGACCCAGTACTTC. Amino acid sequence: CASSLSGTNQETQYF. The full variable domain, its missing parts supplied by reference TRBV5-1 and TRBJ2-5, is KAGVTQTPRYLIKTRGQQVTLSCSPISGHRSVSWYQQTPGQGLQFLFEYFSETQRNKGNFPGRFSGRQFSNSRSEMNVSTLELGDSALYLCASSLSGTNQETQYFGPGTRLLVL.

This clonotype appeared many times. The rearrangement links TRBV6-1 to TRBJ2-1, with TRBD2 as a possible D gene (5 bases). V was shortened by 7 bases and J by 0 bases, with 13 bases between the two germline ends. The CDR3 is 15 amino acids. In germline, CDR1 is MNHNS, CDR2 SASEGT. CDR3 sequence: CASKVGLLSYNEQFF. CDR3 nucleotides: TGTGCCAGCAAGGTTGGACTCCTCTCCTACAATGAGCAGTTCTTC.

Notes on this clonotype: A single base separates this from a much larger clone, so it may be a read error. The CDR3 reads CTSSRTAYEQYF. CDR3 sequence (DNA): TGTACCAGCAGTCGGACGGCTTACGAGCAGTACTTC. The V call is TRBV6-6, the J call TRBJ2-7, with D unclear. CDR3 length equals 12 residues. Germline V lookup: CDR1 MNHNY, CDR2 SVGAGI (reference sequence).

This clonotype has a handful of counts. This chain uses TRBV20-1 with TRBJ2-7, with 8 bases aligning to TRBD1. V shed 4 bases and J 2 bases; nucleotides not matched to a gene: 7. Germline-derived CDR1 and CDR2 are DFQATT and SNEGSKA (reference sequence). The CDR3 extends over 14 amino acids. The CDR3 coding sequence is TGCAGTGCTACGAGGACAGGGAGACCCTACGAGCAGTACTTC. Translating gives CSATRTGRPYEQYF.